A selection of T cell receptor beta chains follows, all from one sample in a study of T cell responses to AZD1222 COVID-19 vaccine. Sequencing was performed with immunoSEQ multiplex PCR; in TCRdb, only in-frame clones are kept and a portion is missing. In the table there are about 35,000 clones, more than 75% of which are singletons. This specimen was peripheral blood, taken 28 days after the second AZD1222 dose. Source of these receptors: an adult who received the AZD1222 COVID-19 vaccine. The CDR3 runs from the conserved cysteine through the conserved F or W. The D gene is left open where the match is weak. Clone size is shown for a subset of rows, as once, few, many or a class of expanded clone.

clone size	V gene	J gene	D gene	CDR3 DNA	CDR3 protein
-	TRBV21-1	TRBJ1-6	-	TGTGCCAGCAGCCCGATGCCCACCGGGACAGCTAGCTCCTATAATTCACCCCTCCACTTT	CASSPMPTGTASSYNSPLHF
-	TRBV5-5	TRBJ1-2	TRBD1	TGTGCCAGCAGCTTGGATGCGGGCAGGGGGTTCACCTTC	CASSLDAGRGFTF
-	TRBV9	TRBJ1-4	-	TGTGCCAGCAGCGTAGGGGACGGGTTTAATGAAAAACTGTTTTTT	CASSVGDGFNEKLFF
once	TRBV27	TRBJ2-7	-	TGTGCCAGCAGTTTGGAACCTACCGACTGGAGAGAGCAGTACTTC	CASSLEPTDWREQYF
-	TRBV20-1	TRBJ2-7	-	TGCAGTGCTTCGTGGGGGGACTTC	CSASWGDF
-	TRBV2	TRBJ1-4	-	TGTGCCAGCAGTGATGCTGGAGGTACTAATGAAAAACTGTTTTTT	CASSDAGGTNEKLFF
-	TRBV2	TRBJ2-1	-	TGTGCCAGCAGTGATAGTCAGGGGTTCTACAATGAGCAGTTCTTC	CASSDSQGFYNEQFF
-	TRBV28	TRBJ2-3	-	TGTGCCAGCACAGGGCGGAAAGGCACAGATACGCAGTATTTT	CASTGRKGTDTQYF
-	TRBV30	TRBJ1-3	-	TGTGCCTGGACAGGGTCTGGAAACACCATATATTTT	CAWTGSGNTIYF
-	TRBV28	TRBJ1-2	-	TGTGCCAGCAGTTTAGGCGGGAACTATGGCTACACCTTC	CASSLGGNYGYTF
-	TRBV6-5	TRBJ2-2	-	TGTGCCAGCAACCGGGACGGCACCGGGGAGCTGTTTTTT	CASNRDGTGELFF
once	TRBV7-2	TRBJ1-1	TRBD1	TGTGCCAGCAGACCCAGGACAGGGGTGAACACTGAAGCTTTCTTT	CASRPRTGVNTEAFF
-	TRBV3-1/TRBV3-2	TRBJ1-1	TRBD1	TGTGCCAGCAGCCAAGCGGGACAGGGAAGGCTTGAAGCTTTCTTT	CASSQAGQGRLEAFF
-	TRBV19	TRBJ1-5	-	TGTGCCAGTAGTATTAATCTTAGCAATCAGCCCCAGCATTTT	CASSINLSNQPQHF
-	TRBV19	TRBJ1-1	-	TGTGCCAGTAGTCCGCGACAGGAGAACACTGAAGCTTTCTTT	CASSPRQENTEAFF
once	TRBV6-5	TRBJ1-2	-	TGTGCCAGCAGTTATTCGGGGCAACCGAACTATGGCTACACCTTC	CASSYSGQPNYGYTF
-	TRBV5-5	TRBJ1-2	-	TGTGCCAGCAGCTTGGTGGGACTGAACTATGGCTACACCTTC	CASSLVGLNYGYTF
-	TRBV2	TRBJ1-1	-	TGTGCCAGCAGCGAAGAATCTCTAAAGAACACTGAAGCTTTCTTT	CASSEESLKNTEAFF
-	TRBV19	TRBJ2-5	-	TGTGCCAGTAAAGGTAGCGGAGAGACCCAGTACTTC	CASKGSGETQYF
-	TRBV19	TRBJ1-5	-	TGTGCCAGTAGCGCGGGGAGAGAGCAGCCCCAGCATTTT	CASSAGREQPQHF
-	TRBV3-1/TRBV3-2	TRBJ1-2	-	TGTGCCAGCAGCCATCTTCCTAACTATGGCTACACCTTC	CASSHLPNYGYTF
once	TRBV5-5	TRBJ2-7	TRBD1	TGTGCCAGCAGCTTGGGTATGGGACAGGGCTTCTCCTACGAGCAGTACTTC	CASSLGMGQGFSYEQYF
-	TRBV6-4	TRBJ1-1	TRBD1	TGTGCCAGCAGTGACTCGAGCCAACCGGGACAGAAGGCTTTCTTT	CASSDSSQPGQKAFF
-	TRBV5-1	TRBJ1-4	-	TGCGCCAGCAGCGGCAGGGGAGGCCCGAATAATGAAAAACTGTTTTTT	CASSGRGGPNNEKLFF
-	TRBV19	TRBJ1-1	-	TGTGCCAGTAGTATTAAGGGGACGAACACTGAAGCTTTCTTT	CASSIKGTNTEAFF
once	TRBV19	TRBJ2-5	-	TGTGCCAGTAGTATGGGAACGGGAGTTGTTATGACCCAGTACTTC	CASSMGTGVVMTQYF
once	TRBV3-1/TRBV3-2	TRBJ2-7	-	TGTGCCAGCAGCCAAGATCTAGGGTCTCAATCCTACGAGCAGTACTTC	CASSQDLGSQSYEQYF
-	TRBV11-2	TRBJ1-3	-	TGTGCCAGCAGCGGCTGGAGCTCTGGAAACACCATATATTTT	CASSGWSSGNTIYF
few	TRBV5-1	TRBJ2-2	-	TGCGCCAGCAGCTTGACACAGGTGAACACCGGGGAGCTGTTTTTT	CASSLTQVNTGELFF
-	TRBV12-1	TRBJ1-6	-	TGTGCCAGCAGCTTTGACAGGGGAGGCGCAAATTCACCCCTCCACTTT	CASSFDRGGANSPLHF
-	TRBV21-1	TRBJ2-7	-	TGTGCCAGCAGCATATGGGACCCCGGCTACGAGCAGTACTTC	CASSIWDPGYEQYF
once	TRBV7-6	TRBJ1-1	-	TGTGCCAGCAGCTTAGTTTTCACGAACACTGAAGCTTTCTTT	CASSLVFTNTEAFF
-	TRBV18	TRBJ1-2	-	TGTGCCAGCTCACCGGCAGGGAGGGACTATGGCTACACCTTC	CASSPAGRDYGYTF
-	TRBV13	TRBJ2-7	TRBD1	TGTGCCGGCAGCTTAGACAGGGGGAGCTACGAGCAGTACTTC	CAGSLDRGSYEQYF
-	TRBV2	TRBJ2-7	-	TGTGCCAGCAGACCCCATAAGCCAGGGGAGCAGTACTTC	CASRPHKPGEQYF
few	TRBV7-9	TRBJ2-2	-	TGTGCCAGCAGCCGTCTCACGGGCACCGGGGAGCTGTTTTTT	CASSRLTGTGELFF
-	TRBV7-6	TRBJ1-5	TRBD1	TGTGCCAGCAGCTTAAACCCCGGGACAGATAGCAATCAGCCCCAGCATTTT	CASSLNPGTDSNQPQHF
-	TRBV6-5	TRBJ1-2	-	TGTGCCAGCAGTTACTCCTGGGACGGGAGGTATGGCTACACCTTC	CASSYSWDGRYGYTF
-	TRBV4-1	TRBJ1-5	-	TGCGCCAGCAGCCAAGGCCGAAGCTATAGCAATCAGCCCCAGCATTTT	CASSQGRSYSNQPQHF
-	TRBV5-1	TRBJ1-2	TRBD1	TGCGCCAGCAGGTCGGGACAGCCCACCTCAGCCTACACCTTC	CASRSGQPTSAYTF
-	TRBV28	TRBJ1-5	-	TGTGCCAGCAGTTTTGGGGGGAAGAGTCAGCCCCAGCATTTT	CASSFGGKSQPQHF
-	TRBV3-1/TRBV3-2	TRBJ2-5	-	TGTGCCAGCAGCCAAGCGGGTAGCGAGACCCAGTACTTC	CASSQAGSETQYF
-	TRBV12-5	TRBJ2-3	-	TGTGCTAGTGGTTTACTGGACTCAGAGACGCAGTATTTT	CASGLLDSETQYF
-	TRBV11-2	TRBJ1-6	-	TGTGCCAGCAGCTTAATGGGGTCGGGCAGCTCCTATAATTCACCCCTCCACTTT	CASSLMGSGSSYNSPLHF
-	TRBV27	TRBJ1-2	-	TGTGCCAGCCAGGGGAGGGGGGTGTCGGGCTACACCTTC	CASQGRGVSGYTF
-	TRBV11-3	TRBJ2-1	-	TGTGCCAGCAGCCCCAGGGAGAGCTCCTACAATGAGCAGTTCTTC	CASSPRESSYNEQFF
-	TRBV11-2	TRBJ2-7	-	TGTGCCAGCAGCTTACTCGCTGGAACCTACGAGCAGTACTTC	CASSLLAGTYEQYF
-	TRBV29-1	TRBJ1-3	TRBD1	TGCAGCGTGGCCGGGACAGGGGGCCTCAACACCATATATTTT	CSVAGTGGLNTIYF
-	TRBV6-6	TRBJ2-3	-	TGTGCCAGCAACGCGGGGCGCACAGATACGCAGTATTTT	CASNAGRTDTQYF
-	TRBV5-1	TRBJ1-1	-	TGCGCCAGCAGCTTGCAGGGTTCGGTGAACACTGAAGCTTTCTTT	CASSLQGSVNTEAFF
-	TRBV7-9	TRBJ1-4	TRBD1	TGTGCCAGCAGCCGAGGACAGGATAATGAAAAACTGTTTTTT	CASSRGQDNEKLFF
-	TRBV19	TRBJ2-7	-	TGTGCCAGTAGTATAGATCCTCAGGGATCCTCCTACGAGCAGTACTTC	CASSIDPQGSSYEQYF
-	TRBV3-1/TRBV3-2	TRBJ2-4	TRBD2	TGTGCCAGCAGCCAAGTCTTAGCGGGGCTCCTTGGGGCCAAAAACATTCAGTACTTC	CASSQVLAGLLGAKNIQYF
-	TRBV15	TRBJ2-1	TRBD2	TGTGCCACCAGCAGAGTCGGGGTAGCGGGTGCCTCCTACAATGAGCAGTTCTTC	CATSRVGVAGASYNEQFF
-	TRBV14	TRBJ2-5	-	TGTGCCAGCAGCCAAGTCAGGCAAGAGACCCAGTACTTC	CASSQVRQETQYF